Presented here are 30 T cell receptor beta chains from one specimen sequenced in a study of CD8+CD57+ T cells in acquired aplastic anemia. The template used for profiling TCR beta VDJ and CDR3 was genomic DNA. TCRdb re-called the reads through MiXCR, storing one row per CDR3 protein. The sample includes 35,000 to 45,000 distinct CDR3 sequences, approximately 71% seen only once; the top ten take 20% to 30%. What was sequenced was sorted CD4+, CD8+, or CD8+CD57+ T cells (not recorded which) from PBMCs. The receptors were sampled from a human donor in good health, serving as a control.

The chain combines TRBV7-8 with TRBJ2-3; 7 positions match TRBD1. The CDR3 is made up of 15 amino acids. Germline V gives CDR1 SGHVS, CDR2 FQNEAQ. Trimming at V came to 2 bases and at J to 4 bases, leaving 6 bases not matched to a gene. The CDR3 nucleotides are TGTGCCAGCAGCTTAAGGCAGGGGGAGTCAGATACGCAGTATTTT. This translates into CASSLRQGESDTQYF. Variable domain in full (rest from reference TRBV7-8 and TRBJ2-3): GAGVSQSPRYKVAKRGQDVALRCDPISGHVSLFWYQQALGQGPEFLTYFQNEAQLDKSGLPSDRFFAERPEGSVSTLKIQRTQQEDSAVYLCASSLRQGESDTQYFGPGTRLTVL.

This rearrangement joins TRBV9 to TRBJ2-7; 7 positions match TRBD2. V shed 0 bases and J 9 bases; nucleotides not matched to a gene: 6. Germline lookup yields CDR1 SGDLS and CDR2 YYNGEE. The CDR3 is made up of 13 amino acids. CDR3 bases: TGTGCCAGCAGCGTAGGCGGGGTAGCGGGGCAGTACTTC. Protein sequence: CASSVGGVAGQYF.

The DNA of the CDR3 is TGTGCCAGCAGTGAACAGGGGGCTGTGATCGCAGATACGCAGTATTTT. This encodes CASSEQGAVIADTQYF. This chain uses TRBV5-6 with TRBJ2-3; 9 nucleotides line up with TRBD1. The length of the CDR3 is 16 residues. Germline V gene data show CDR1 as SGHDT and CDR2 as YYEEEE. V gave up 5 bases and J gave up 4 bases; unmatched junction bases: 11.

This clonotype was recorded many times. The chain recombines TRBV9 with TRBJ1-1, with 7 bases matching TRBD1. J was trimmed by 6 bases and V by 2 bases; bases with no gene match: 7. The CDR3 length is 14 residues. From germline, CDR1 is SGDLS and CDR2 YYNGEE. In DNA form, the CDR3 reads TGTGCCAGCAGCGTGATAGACAGGGATCCTGAAGCTTTCTTT. Its protein is CASSVIDRDPEAFF.

The chain joins TRBV15 to TRBJ2-7; either TRBD1 or TRBD2 may supply D (7 bases each). The CDR3 spans 12 residues. Germline-derived CDR1 and CDR2 are LNHNV and YYDKDF (reference sequence). The ends were cut back, 8 bases at V and 4 bases at J, with 12 bases in the middle. CDR3 in DNA: TGTGCCACCGCCCAGGGGGGGTACGAGCAGTACTTC. This codes for CATAQGGYEQYF.

The chain carries TRBV7-6 and TRBJ1-1; TRBD1 agrees at 7 bases. Per the germline V gene, CDR1 is SGHVS and CDR2 is FNYEAQ. Trimming cost V 5 bases and J 4 bases; bases outside gene matches: 4. There are 13 residues in the CDR3. CDR3 protein: CASSARTGTEAFF. DNA for the CDR3: TGTGCCAGCAGCGCCCGGACAGGCACTGAAGCTTTCTTT.

The rearrangement uses TRBV15 and TRBJ2-7, with D hard to call. Germline CDR1 is LNHNV and CDR2 is YYDKDF (reference sequence). The CDR3 consists of 14 residues. The V end lost 0 bases, the J end lost 3 bases, and 9 bases lay between the germline ends. The CDR3 loop is CATSRDTSSYEQYF. CDR3 DNA sequence: TGTGCCACCAGCAGAGATACCAGTAGCTACGAGCAGTACTTC.

The chain combines TRBV15 with TRBJ2-7, with 9 nucleotides matching TRBD1. The CDR3 covers 17 residues. Germline trimming cut 1 base from V and 2 bases from J; bases unmatched to any gene: 9. The germline gives CDR1 LNHNV, CDR2 YYDKDF (reference sequence). The CDR3 DNA reads as TGTGCCACCAGCAGAGTATACCCGGGACAGGGAACCTACGAGCAGTACTTC. As protein: CATSRVYPGQGTYEQYF.

The chain recombines TRBV3-1 with TRBJ1-5; D is perhaps TRBD1 (5 bases). The V gene lost 8 bases and the J gene lost 2 bases, with 10 bases spanning the gap. Germline CDR1 reads LGHDT; CDR2 reads YNNKEL (reference sequence). CDR3 length: 13 residues. The CDR3 loop is CASGRVGNQPQHF. The CDR3 DNA sequence: TGTGCCAGCGGCAGGGTTGGCAATCAGCCCCAGCATTTT.

Only one count was recorded for this clonotype. The chain carries TRBV19 and TRBJ2-1; D is perhaps TRBD1 or TRBD2 (6 bases each). Germline V gene sequence: CDR1 LNHDA, CDR2 SQIVND (reference sequence). This CDR3 contains 15 residues. V lost 4 bases and J 6 bases, leaving 16 bases between the germline ends. CDR3 sequence reads: CASSTKGGFGNEQFF. CDR3 DNA sequence: TGTGCCAGTAGTACAAAGGGGGGATTCGGCAATGAGCAGTTCTTC.

This clonotype showed up just a few times. The V call is TRBV15, the J call TRBJ1-1; TRBD1 matches 7 bases. Per germline, CDR1 LNHNV and CDR2 YYDKDF (reference sequence). J was trimmed by 2 bases and V by 1 base; bases with no gene match: 7. The CDR3 runs to 16 residues. As DNA, the CDR3 is TGTGCCACCAGCAGAGGCCCGGACAGGCGAAACACTGAAGCTTTCTTT. It is translated as CATSRGPDRRNTEAFF.

The rearrangement links TRBV7-2 to TRBJ1-2; no firm D call. There are 13 residues in the CDR3. The germline V gene encodes CDR1 SGHTA and CDR2 FQGNSA. The V gene lost 5 bases and the J gene lost 8 bases, with 15 bases spanning the gap. CDR3 DNA sequence: TGTGCCAGCAGCCCCTCAGTTTCGGGGGGCTACACCTTC. It is translated as CASSPSVSGGYTF.

This chain uses TRBV4-1 with TRBJ2-2; D unclear. CDR1 is MGHRA and CDR2 is YSYEKL in the germline V gene. V lost 3 bases and J 4 bases, leaving 9 bases between the germline ends. CDR3 length: 14 residues. CDR3 nucleotide sequence: TGCGCCAGCAGCCACGGTCTCTCCACCGGGGAGCTGTTTTTT. This codes for CASSHGLSTGELFF.

Comment on this clonotype: The final CDR3 position lacks the conserved phenylalanine or tryptophan, pointing to a likely read error. The chain combines TRBV9 with TRBJ2-5; D unclear. Germline CDR1 SGDLS, CDR2 YYNGEE. The CDR3 runs 10 residues. Between the trimmed V and J ends, which lost 0 bases and 11 bases, there was a span of 5 bases. The CDR3 coding sequence is TGTGCCAGCAGCGTAGAGGGACAGTACTAC. As protein: CASSVEGQYY.

Comments on this clonotype: Mismatch with germline at one junction end may stem from a read error. The chain joins TRBV7-6 to TRBJ1-1; no definite D call. CDR1 and CDR2 from the germline V gene are SGHVS and FNYEAQ. The CDR3 runs 13 residues. Here the CDR3 DNA reads TGTGCCAGCAGCTCGGACCGGAACACTGAGGCTTTCTTT. Its translation is CASSSDRNTEAFF.

The J gene is TRBJ1-1, the V gene TRBV6-1; TRBD1 aligns across 11 bases. CDR1 is MNHNS and CDR2 is SASEGT in the germline V gene. This CDR3 has 14 residues. V lost 6 bases, J lost 3 bases, and 3 bases stayed unmatched. The CDR3 reads CASSPGQGDTEAFF. The CDR3 DNA reads TGTGCCAGCAGCCCGGGACAGGGGGACACTGAAGCTTTCTTT.

Concerning this clonotype itself: The conserved closing phenylalanine or tryptophan is absent in this CDR3, likely reflecting a read error. V is TRBV29-1 and J is TRBJ2-1; D unclear. CDR1 and CDR2 (germline): SQVTM, ANQGSEA. The CDR3 loop spans 15 amino acids. Trimming shortened V by 4 bases and J by 4 bases, and 17 bases separated the two germline ends. In DNA form, the CDR3 reads TGCAGCGTTGCGTCTGGGCCCAGTATGTACAATGAGCAGTTCTTA. Residues: CSVASGPSMYNEQFL.

As for this clonotype: The CDR3 end shows no conserved phenylalanine or tryptophan, and so a read error is likely. The chain recombines TRBV15 with TRBJ1-3; D not resolved. V was cut by 5 bases and J by 0 bases, with 11 bases left in between. Germline CDR1 and CDR2: LNHNV and YYDKDF (reference sequence). The CDR3 consists of 15 residues. This CDR3 reads CATSGRLGSGNTIYL. The DNA of the CDR3 is TGTGCCACCAGCGGCCGGTTGGGCTCTGGAAACACCATATATCTT.

The chain links TRBV4-1 to TRBJ2-3; either TRBD1 or TRBD2 may supply D (5 bases each). Trimming left V 6 bases short and J 6 bases short, with 10 bases between. Germline V lookup: CDR1 MGHRA, CDR2 YSYEKL. The CDR3 runs 12 residues. CDR3 sequence reads: CASRDYRDTQYF. The CDR3 DNA reads TGCGCCAGCAGAGACTACAGGGATACGCAGTATTTT.

In this sample, this clonotype turned up once. The CDR3 here is CASSFLDRLYNEQFF. The CDR3 coding sequence is TGTGCCAGCAGCTTCCTGGACAGGCTGTACAATGAGCAGTTCTTC. V is TRBV11-2 and J is TRBJ2-1, with TRBD1 matching 7 bases. The germline gives CDR1 SGHAT, CDR2 FQNNGV. V dropped 3 bases and J dropped 4; count of bases not matched to a gene: 6. CDR3 length equals 15 residues.

This chain links TRBV5-5 with TRBJ1-1, with D perhaps TRBD1 (6 bases). The CDR3 spans 15 residues. Trimming pared 4 bases from V and 4 bases from J, leaving 17 bases between. Germline-derived CDR1 and CDR2 are SGHKS and YYEKEE (reference sequence). The CDR3 region has the DNA TGTGCCAGCAGCCCTGCTCGGGGGCGCGGCACTGAAGCTTTCTTT. Translated: CASSPARGRGTEAFF.

This chain joins TRBV6-1 and TRBJ1-3; D is unresolved. This CDR3 is built from 13 residues. The germline CDR1 and CDR2 sequences are MNHNS and SASEGT. Trimming shortened V by 11 bases and J by 2 bases, and 13 bases separated the two germline ends. CDR3 region: CAAGPNPGNTIYF. The CDR3 coding sequence is TGTGCCGCCGGACCCAACCCTGGAAACACCATATATTTT.

This clonotype is categorized as medium-sized. This rearrangement joins TRBV29-1 to TRBJ1-1; D is unresolved. Trimming left V 5 bases short and J 1 base short, with 11 bases between. Germline CDR1 and CDR2: SQVTM and ANQGSEA. CDR3 length equals 13 residues. This CDR3 is CSVHKGANTEAFF. The CDR3 DNA reads TGCAGCGTTCATAAGGGAGCGAACACTGAAGCTTTCTTT. Combining the CDR3 with reference TRBV29-1 and TRBJ1-1 gives the whole variable domain SAVISQKPSRDICQRGTSLTIQCQVDSQVTMMFWYRQQPGQSLTLIATANQGSEATYESGFVIDKFPISRPNLTFSTLTVSNMSPEDSSIYLCSVHKGANTEAFFGQGTRLTVV.

This chain connects TRBV29-1 to TRBJ2-5, with 9 positions matching TRBD1. Losses at the gene ends were 8 bases for V and 4 bases for J; bases not matched to a gene: 8. Germline lookup yields CDR1 SQVTM and CDR2 ANQGSEA. CDR3 size: 13 residues. The CDR3 DNA reads as TGCAGCACGGGGACAGGGCGAGGAGAGACCCAGTACTTC. Protein sequence: CSTGTGRGETQYF.

The CDR3 DNA sequence: TGCGCCAGCAACGCCGGGACATCCCTGAGGACAGATACGCAGTATTTT. Amino acid sequence: CASNAGTSLRTDTQYF. This chain uses TRBV10-2 with TRBJ2-3; maybe TRBD1 (6 bases). The CDR3 runs 16 residues. Trimming removed 7 bases at V and 3 bases at J, with 20 bases between. CDR1 and CDR2 (germline): WSHSY, SAAADI.

This clonotype is judged medium-sized. The chain has TRBV7-8 and TRBJ2-3; 8 nucleotides align to TRBD1. Germline CDR1 and CDR2: SGHVS and FQNEAQ. The V segment lost 8 bases and the J segment 2 bases; nucleotides outside the gene matches: 15. This CDR3 comprises 17 residues. CDR3 DNA: TGTGCCAGCCGGCGGGGCGGGACAGGTCTTAACACAGATACGCAGTATTTT. It translates to CASRRGGTGLNTDTQYF.

The chain combines TRBV2 with TRBJ2-3; 8 nucleotides agree with TRBD2. V lost 4 bases and J lost 0; bases outside the gene matches: 12. The CDR3 is made up of 18 amino acids. The germline gives CDR1 SNHLY, CDR2 FYNNEI. Written as DNA, the CDR3 is TGTGCCAGCAGTGCCTCTTTTGCGGGAGGATCCAGCACAGATACGCAGTATTTT. Amino acids: CASSASFAGGSSTDTQYF.

The chain links TRBV10-1 to TRBJ1-2; TRBD1 aligns across 7 bases. CDR3 size: 13 residues. From germline, CDR1 is WNHNN and CDR2 SYGVQD (reference sequence). The junction had 5 bases not matched to a gene; V was cut back by 6 bases and J by 4 bases. CDR3 nucleotides: TGCGCCAGCAGAACAGGGGATGTCTATGGCTACACCTTC. Its protein product is CASRTGDVYGYTF.

The chain carries TRBV20-1 and TRBJ2-7; 10 nucleotides agree with TRBD1. CDR1 DFQATT and CDR2 SNEGSKA come from the germline V gene (reference sequence). This CDR3 comprises 17 residues. With V trimmed by 5 bases and J by 9 bases, 22 bases remained unmatched. This CDR3 is CSAPPTPGQGPHGAQYF. The CDR3 DNA is TGCAGTGCTCCTCCGACCCCGGGACAGGGGCCTCACGGAGCGCAGTACTTC.

The chain employs TRBV29-1 and TRBJ1-2; the D is unclear. V shed 3 bases and J shed 3 bases, with 8 bases lying between them. Germline V gene lookup returns CDR1 SQVTM and CDR2 ANQGSEA. The CDR3 is made up of 12 amino acids. CDR3 sequence: CSVERSDYGYTF. For the CDR3, the DNA is TGCAGCGTTGAGAGATCGGACTATGGCTACACCTTC.